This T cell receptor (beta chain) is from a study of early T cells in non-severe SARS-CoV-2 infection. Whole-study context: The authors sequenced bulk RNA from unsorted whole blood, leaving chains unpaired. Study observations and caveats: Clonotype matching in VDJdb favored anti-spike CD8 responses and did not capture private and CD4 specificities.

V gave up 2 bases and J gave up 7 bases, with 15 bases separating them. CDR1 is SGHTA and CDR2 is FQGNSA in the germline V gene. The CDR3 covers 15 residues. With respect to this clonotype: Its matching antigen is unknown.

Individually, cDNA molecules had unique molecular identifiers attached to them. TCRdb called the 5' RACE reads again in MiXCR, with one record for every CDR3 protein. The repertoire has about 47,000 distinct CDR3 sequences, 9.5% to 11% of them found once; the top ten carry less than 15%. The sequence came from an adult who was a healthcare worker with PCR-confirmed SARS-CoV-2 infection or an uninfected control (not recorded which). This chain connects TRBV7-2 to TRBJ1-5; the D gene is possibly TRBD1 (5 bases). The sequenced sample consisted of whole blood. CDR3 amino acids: CASSLLAGQRQPQHF. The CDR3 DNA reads TGTGCCAGCAGCTTACTTGCGGGGCAGAGGCAGCCCCAGCATTTT.